The 7 T cell receptor beta chains below were found in one sample sequenced in a study of T cell responses to AZD1222 COVID-19 vaccine. Data came from immunoSEQ multiplex PCR; TCRdb stores just in-frame clones and leaves some out. The sample has 150,000 to 200,000 clones, roughly 94% seen once. The input for sequencing was peripheral blood, taken 28 days after the second AZD1222 dose. The source of these receptors is an adult who received the AZD1222 COVID-19 vaccine.

Only one count was recorded for this clone. The chain joins TRBV10-1 to TRBJ2-7, with D tentatively TRBD2 (6 bases). Germline CDR1 reads WNHNN; CDR2 reads SYGVQD (reference sequence). CDR3 size: 13 residues. The ends were cut back, 3 bases at V and 2 bases at J, with 8 bases in the middle. CDR3 in amino acids: CASSDGGPYEQYF. In DNA, the CDR3 is TGCGCCAGCAGTGACGGGGGTCCCTACGAGCAGTACTTC.

The V call is TRBV10-3, the J call TRBJ1-5; possibly TRBD1 for D (6 bases). The CDR3 contains 15 residues. Looked up from germline, CDR1 is ENHRY and CDR2 is SYGVKD. Trimming pared 3 bases from V and 2 bases from J, leaving 11 bases between. CDR3 sequence reads: CAISESDSGNQPQHF. The DNA of the CDR3 is TGTGCCATCAGTGAATCGGACAGCGGCAATCAGCCCCAGCATTTT.

This chain links TRBV7-9 with TRBJ1-2; TRBD1 agrees at 8 bases. With V trimmed by 4 bases and J by 7 bases, 11 bases remained unmatched. Per germline, CDR1 SEHNR and CDR2 FQNEAQ (reference sequence). This CDR3 has 15 residues. The CDR3 nucleotides read TGTGCCAGCAGCTCGTCAGGGGGCGGGTATCTTGGCTACACCTTC. The encoded protein is CASSSSGGGYLGYTF.

CDR3 coding DNA: TGTGCCAGCAGCCCGACAGTGAACACTGAAGCTTTCTTT. This encodes CASSPTVNTEAFF. The gene calls are TRBV7-9 and TRBJ1-1; D might be TRBD1 (5 bases). The length of the CDR3 is 13 residues. From germline, CDR1 is SEHNR and CDR2 FQNEAQ (reference sequence). Trimming cost V 5 bases and J 0 bases, with 7 bases left between them.

The rearrangement links TRBV28 to TRBJ2-3; D gene uncertain. V was trimmed by 4 bases and J by 7 bases, leaving 9 bases between them. Germline CDR1 reads MDHEN; CDR2 reads SYDVKM. This CDR3 is 12 amino acids long. CDR3 loop: CASSYVTNTQYF. As DNA, the CDR3 is TGTGCCAGCAGTTACGTCACGAATACGCAGTATTTT.

The rearrangement uses TRBV28 and TRBJ2-7; D ambiguous. V was shortened by 3 bases and J by 3 bases, with 12 bases between the two germline ends. The CDR3 totals 14 residues. Germline CDR1 is MDHEN and CDR2 is SYDVKM. As DNA, the CDR3 is TGTGCCAGCAGTTTCCAGGAGCACCGCTACGAGCAGTACTTC. This translates into CASSFQEHRYEQYF.

The V and J genes are TRBV29-1 and TRBJ1-1, with unresolved D. The ends were cut back, 4 bases at V and 4 bases at J, with 4 bases in the middle. Germline V gene data show CDR1 as SQVTM and CDR2 as ANQGSEA. This CDR3 has 10 residues. The CDR3 DNA reads TGCAGCGTTGGCACCACTGAAGCTTTCTTT. Its translation is CSVGTTEAFF.